This T cell receptor (beta chain) was profiled in a study of CD8+CD57+ T cells in acquired aplastic anemia. This clonotype was detected many times. The template for TCR beta VDJ and CDR3 sequence profiling was genomic DNA. A single record per CDR3 protein comes from TCRdb applying MiXCR to the reads. The data show about 81,000 distinct CDR3 sequences, about half seen once. The CDR3 has 15 amino acids. The V end was cut by 4 bases, the J end by 6 bases, with 16 bases between. The V call is TRBV12-3 or TRBV12-4, the J call TRBJ2-1; D gene uncertain. The sample consisted of sorted CD4+, CD8+, or CD8+CD57+ T cells (not recorded which) from PBMCs. The clonotype was recovered from a human donor in good health, serving as a control. The CDR3 sequence: CASSYSVRNVNEQFF. CDR3 in DNA: TGTGCCAGCAGTTACTCAGTGCGGAACGTCAATGAGCAGTTCTTC.